These 20 T cell receptor beta chains came from one sample sequenced in a study of blood T cell repertoires in COVID-19. Produced via immunoSEQ multiplex PCR; TCRdb's table is partial and in-frame only. This table has 75,000 to 100,000 clones, around 87% appearing once. The specimen was peripheral blood. Receptor source: a human donor in a cohort sampled during active COVID-19.

This sequence joins TRBV6-1 and TRBJ2-3; D possibly corresponds to TRBD2 (5 bases). The CDR3 runs 14 residues. The V end lost 2 bases, the J end lost 2 bases, and 8 bases lay between the germline ends. Per the germline V gene, CDR1 is MNHNS and CDR2 is SASEGT. DNA for the CDR3: TGTGCCAGCAGTGAACGAGGGTCCACAGATACGCAGTATTTT. Translation: CASSERGSTDTQYF.

The rearrangement joins TRBV7-2 to TRBJ2-7; D perhaps matches TRBD2 (6 bases). Germline CDR1 SGHTA, CDR2 FQGNSA. The V gene lost 5 bases and the J gene lost 4 bases, with 12 bases spanning the gap. This CDR3 is built from 13 residues. The CDR3: CASSPTAGYEQYF. The CDR3 nucleotides read TGTGCCAGCAGCCCGACTGCGGGATACGAGCAGTACTTC.

The chain carries TRBV29-1 and TRBJ1-1, with 9 bases lining up with TRBD1. Germline assignment: CDR1 SQVTM and CDR2 ANQGSEA. The CDR3 contains 14 residues. The V and J ends lost 4 bases and 2 bases, in that order; junction bases with no gene match: 5. CDR3: CSVAATGGNTEAFF. CDR3 nucleotides: TGCAGCGTTGCCGCAACAGGGGGCAACACTGAAGCTTTCTTT.

V and J are TRBV10-3 and TRBJ2-7, with D perhaps TRBD2 (7 bases). From germline, CDR1 is ENHRY and CDR2 SYGVKD. CDR3 size: 16 residues. V lost 0 bases to trimming and J lost 5 bases, with 17 bases between them. This chain's CDR3 is CAISESRSWGGNEQYF. CDR3 coding DNA: TGTGCCATCAGTGAGTCCCGATCCTGGGGGGGCAACGAGCAGTACTTC.

The chain has TRBV6-6 and TRBJ2-3; maybe TRBD1 (5 bases). This CDR3 has 11 residues. Looked up from germline, CDR1 is MNHNY and CDR2 is SVGAGI (reference sequence). Trimming stripped 4 bases from V and 15 bases from J, with 14 bases between. CDR3 DNA sequence: TGTGCCAGCAGTTTAACAGGCGAACATTATTTT. As protein: CASSLTGEHYF.

V gene TRBV27 combines with J gene TRBJ2-1, with D possibly matching TRBD2 (6 bases). CDR3 length equals 15 residues. Trimming pared 7 bases from V and 0 bases from J, leaving 13 bases between. Per the germline V gene, CDR1 is MNHEY and CDR2 is SMNVEV (reference sequence). This CDR3 is CASTWNGSSYNEQFF. In DNA form, the CDR3 reads TGTGCCAGCACTTGGAACGGGAGCTCCTACAATGAGCAGTTCTTC.

Only one count was recorded for this clone. V usage is TRBV5-5 and J usage is TRBJ2-5; 7 nucleotides agree with TRBD1. The CDR3 extends over 14 amino acids. Germline CDR1 SGHKS, CDR2 YYEKEE (reference sequence). The trim removed 0 bases at V and 6 bases at J, leaving 5 bases unmatched. CDR3 protein: CASSLEQGLKTQYF. CDR3 nucleotides: TGTGCCAGCAGCTTGGAACAGGGGCTGAAGACCCAGTACTTC.

This rearrangement joins TRBV5-6 to TRBJ1-2, with D possibly TRBD1 on 6 matching bases. V shed 4 bases and J shed 13 bases, with 17 bases lying between them. The germline V gene has CDR1 SGHDT and CDR2 YYEEEE. CDR3 length: 12 residues. The DNA of the CDR3 is TGTGCCAGCAGCCAAGGGGGACCCTTCGGCACCTTC. It specifies CASSQGGPFGTF. The full variable domain, its missing parts supplied by reference TRBV5-6 and TRBJ1-2, is DAGVTQSPTHLIKTRGQQVTLRCSPKSGHDTVSWYQQALGQGPQFIFQYYEEEERQRGNFPDRFSGHQFPNYSSELNVNALLLGDSALYLCASSQGGPFGTFGSGTRLTVV.

This clone came up many times. The chain is built from TRBV24-1 and TRBJ1-2, with D maybe TRBD1 (6 bases). V was clipped by 9 bases and J by 5 bases, with 15 bases between them. The CDR3 spans 13 residues. Germline assignment: CDR1 KGHDR and CDR2 SFDVKD. The CDR3 sequence is CATQRQGPYGYTF. CDR3 nucleotides: TGTGCCACCCAGCGGCAGGGGCCGTATGGCTACACCTTC.

J is TRBJ2-1 and V is TRBV4-2; tentative D call: TRBD2 (5 bases). Germline V gene lookup returns CDR1 LGHNA and CDR2 YNFKEQ. CDR3 length: 18 residues. V lost 0 bases and J lost 0, with 15 bases in between. CDR3 bases: TGTGCCAGCAGCCAAGATTTTAGCGCGGTCAACTCCTACAATGAGCAGTTCTTC. It codes for CASSQDFSAVNSYNEQFF.

This clone has only one observation. This sequence joins TRBV19 and TRBJ1-2, with D perhaps matching TRBD1 (5 bases). Germline CDR1 LNHDA, CDR2 SQIVND (reference sequence). The CDR3 consists of 16 residues. V gave up 7 bases and J gave up 3 bases, with 21 bases separating them. CDR3 residues: CASTVSGAGRYYGYTF. In nucleotides, the CDR3 is TGTGCCAGTACTGTATCAGGAGCAGGGCGTTACTATGGCTACACCTTC.

V usage is TRBV28 and J usage is TRBJ2-7; perhaps TRBD1 as D (5 bases). The CDR3 runs 17 residues. Trimming removed 4 bases from V and 0 bases from J, with 19 bases in between. CDR1 and CDR2 (germline): MDHEN, SYDVKM. The CDR3, as DNA: TGTGCCAGCAGTTATGTAATAGGGGCAGGGAACTCCTACGAGCAGTACTTC. It encodes CASSYVIGAGNSYEQYF.

The gene calls are TRBV4-1 and TRBJ1-4; tentatively, D is TRBD1 (6 bases). From germline, CDR1 is MGHRA and CDR2 YSYEKL. CDR3 length equals 16 residues. Trimming shortened V by 1 base and J by 0 bases, and 9 bases separated the two germline ends. DNA of the CDR3: TGCGCCAGCAGCCAAGCAGGGGAATCAACTAATGAAAAACTGTTTTTT. It codes for CASSQAGESTNEKLFF.

The V gene is TRBV12-2, the J gene TRBJ1-3; TRBD1 is the table's D call, not checked against the DNA. TRBV12-2 is reported as a pseudogene. The CDR3 length is 19 residues. This CDR3 is CASRLAGGTGKSSGNTIYF. Written as DNA, the CDR3 is TGTGCAAGTCGCTTAGCGGGGGGGACAGGGAAGAGCTCTGGAAACACCATATATTTT.

The genes are TRBV5-6 and TRBJ2-7; D gene ambiguous. The V gene's germline CDR1 is SGHDT and CDR2 YYEEEE. The CDR3 extends over 13 amino acids. Trimming stripped 2 bases from V and 3 bases from J, with 9 bases between. The CDR3 loop is CASSLGDIYEQYF. For the CDR3, the DNA is TGTGCCAGCAGCTTAGGCGACATCTACGAGCAGTACTTC.

The chain carries TRBV25-1 and TRBJ2-7; weak D call: TRBD1 (6 bases). Germline V gene lookup returns CDR1 MGHDK and CDR2 SYGVNS. This CDR3 is built from 13 residues. Trimming removed 8 bases from V and 0 bases from J, with 11 bases in between. The DNA of the CDR3 is TGTGCCAGCTGGGGGCCTAGCTCCTACGAGCAGTACTTC. Its translation is CASWGPSSYEQYF.

A note on this clone: The limits of the CDR3 on the DNA are not certain, so only TCRdb's listed CDR3 is given. V is TRBV6-5 and J is TRBJ2-4; TRBD2, as called in the table, went unchecked against the DNA. The CDR3 contains 12 residues when both ends are counted. The V gene's germline CDR1 is MNHEY and CDR2 SVGAGI. The chain's CDR3 is CASSWGVGQGIF.

The chain combines TRBV27 with TRBJ1-2; D possibly corresponds to TRBD1 (5 bases). Trimming pared 2 bases from V and 8 bases from J, leaving 12 bases between. Germline V gives CDR1 MNHEY, CDR2 SMNVEV (reference sequence). The CDR3 sequence is 13 residues long. CDR3: CASSLGGTVGYTF. CDR3 bases: TGTGCCAGCAGTTTAGGGGGGACGGTCGGCTACACCTTC.

The V and J genes are TRBV6-5 and TRBJ2-7; D might be TRBD1 (6 bases). V lost 8 bases, J lost 1 base, and 18 bases lay in between. The length of the CDR3 is 15 residues. Germline lookup yields CDR1 MNHEY and CDR2 SVGAGI. CDR3 amino acids: CASGQNRVKSYEQYF. In DNA form, the CDR3 reads TGTGCCAGCGGCCAAAACAGGGTTAAGTCCTACGAGCAGTACTTC.

The chain carries TRBV13 and TRBJ2-3; D gene uncertain. This CDR3 is 14 amino acids long. CDR1 is PRHDT, CDR2 FYEKMQ, per germline (reference sequence). The germline V and J ends were trimmed by 2 bases and 2 bases, with 8 bases remaining between them. The CDR3 sequence: CASSLLQATDTQYF. CDR3 nucleotide sequence: TGTGCCAGCAGCTTACTTCAGGCCACAGATACGCAGTATTTT.